This T cell receptor beta chain came from a study of metastatic and nonmetastatic thyroid tumors (dated by TCRdb to the early 2020s). Background for the entire study: For patients with malignant and with benign thyroid disease, the researchers compared repertoires between peripheral blood samples and tumor or nodule tissue samples. The study at large found these results: In both blood and tumor samples, malignant tumors were reported to have significantly higher TCR beta diversity than benign nodules.

No patient had received any treatment before thyroid surgery. Using T-cell receptor beta sequencing, the researchers looked back retrospectively at clinical samples from patients, gathered between about 2011 and 2019. By how much of the sample it makes up, this clone is medium-sized (0.01 to 0.1%). The specificity of this receptor is unknown. Base qualities are missing; no much larger clone stands one base away. Trimmed from V: 3 bases; trimmed from J: 4 bases; junction bases lacking a gene match: 13. CDR1 and CDR2 (DFQATT, SNEGSKA) derive from the germline V gene (reference sequence). The CDR3, from cysteine to phenylalanine, totals 18 residues. This entry keeps only the CDR3 DNA: 54 bases, framed from base 1. The method behind the library was PCR. The sample was run on an Illumina HiSeq 4000. High-throughput sequencing was used to profile the TCR beta-chain CDR3 region of each patient. The study's own analysis went as follows. A classifier to discriminate distant-metastatic papillary thyroid cancer patients was built from CDR3 differences across clinicopathological groups. The Shannon index was used to assess repertoire diversity, and the Morisita-Horn index was used to assess tumor-blood repertoire similarity. TCRdb applied fastp at Q25 and MiXCR to the public reads, then kept only in-frame beta chains. Clone size and V and J calls follow TCRdb, not the original study. The sample has around 22,000 clones on record, 30% to 40% of them singletons. The ten largest clones take up 20% to 25% of the sample.

This sequence originates from a male donor with papillary thyroid cancer or a benign thyroid nodule (not recorded which). Some clones in this sample may be carry-over from other donors' samples. The chain was built from TRBV20-1 and TRBJ2-7, and 15 bases in between align with TRBD2. The sequenced sample was blood. The CDR3 protein: CSARSLTGTSGRRYEQYF. The nucleotides read TGCAGTGCTAGGTCACTTACCGGGACTAGCGGGAGGAGGTACGAGCAGTACTTC.